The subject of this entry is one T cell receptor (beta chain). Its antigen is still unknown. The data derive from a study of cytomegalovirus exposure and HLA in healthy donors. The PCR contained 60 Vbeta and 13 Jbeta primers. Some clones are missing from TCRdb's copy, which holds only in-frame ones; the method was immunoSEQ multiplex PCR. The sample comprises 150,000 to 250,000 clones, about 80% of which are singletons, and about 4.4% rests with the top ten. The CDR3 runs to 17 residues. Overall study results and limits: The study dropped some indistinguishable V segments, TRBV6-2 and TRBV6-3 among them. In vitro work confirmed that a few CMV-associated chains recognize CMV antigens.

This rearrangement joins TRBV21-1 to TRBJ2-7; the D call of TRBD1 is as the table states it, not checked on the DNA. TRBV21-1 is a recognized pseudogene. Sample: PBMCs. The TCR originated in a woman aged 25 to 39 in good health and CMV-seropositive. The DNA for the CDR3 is TGTGCCAGCAGAGTCCTTAAGTCAGGAAAAGGCCTACCCGAGCAGTACTTC. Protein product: CASRVLKSGKGLPEQYF.